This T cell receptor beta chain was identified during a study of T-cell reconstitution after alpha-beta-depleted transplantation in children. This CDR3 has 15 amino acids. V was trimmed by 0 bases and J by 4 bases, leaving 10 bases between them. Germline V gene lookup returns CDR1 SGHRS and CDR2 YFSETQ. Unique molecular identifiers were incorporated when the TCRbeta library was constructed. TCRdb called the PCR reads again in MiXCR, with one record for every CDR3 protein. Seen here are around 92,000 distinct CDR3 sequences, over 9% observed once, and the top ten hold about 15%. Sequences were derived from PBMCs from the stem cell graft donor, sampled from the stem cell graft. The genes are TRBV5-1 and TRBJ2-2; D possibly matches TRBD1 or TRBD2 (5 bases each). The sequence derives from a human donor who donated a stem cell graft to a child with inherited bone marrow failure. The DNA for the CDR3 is TGCGCCAGCAGCTTGGTGGGGACCATCACCGGGGAGCTGTTTTTT. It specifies CASSLVGTITGELFF.